This record covers a single T cell receptor (beta chain). This specimen comes from a study of T cells in Graves' hyperthyroidism and ophthalmopathy. Trimming took 3 bases from V and 3 from J, leaving 9 bases between them. CDR1 and CDR2 from the germline V gene are SQVTM and ANQGSEA. This CDR3 has 14 residues. Regions amplified from RNA transcripts were the TCR beta CDR3 regions. The HTBI set primed first-round TCR CDR3 RT-PCR. MiXCR, applied by TCRdb to the multiplex PCR reads, yields one record per CDR3 protein. The sample lists 350,000 or so distinct CDR3 sequences, roughly 20% occurring once. The sequence was obtained from a woman in her thirties or forties with Graves' ophthalmopathy. Sequenced input: blood. The V and J genes are TRBV29-1 and TRBJ2-6; D is perhaps TRBD2 (6 bases). CDR3 bases: TGCAGCGTTGACACGGGGGTTGGGGCCAACGTCCTGACTTTC. Its translation is CSVDTGVGANVLTF.